The rows below give T cell receptor beta chains drawn from one sample of a study of control samples from healthy donors and cancer patients. Profiled with immunoSEQ multiplex PCR; TCRdb holds only in-frame clones, not every one. The sample consists of some 120,000 clones, roughly 95% of them appearing once. Sequencing was carried out using blood. These receptors all stem from a man aged 30 to 39 in good health. CDR3s include the opening cysteine and the closing phenylalanine or tryptophan. D genes are given only for firm matches. Rows may omit the clone size; those that give it use once, few, many or a size class.

J: TRBJ1-4
size: NA
V: TRBV9
D: NA
CDR3: CASSVSGGGMTNEKLFF
DNA: TGTGCCAGCAGCGTGTCCGGGGGCGGCATGACTAATGAAAAACTGTTTTTT

J: TRBJ2-7
size: NA
V: TRBV29-1
D: TRBD1
CDR3: CSADLRGSRYEQYF
DNA: TGCAGCGCCGACCTCAGGGGGTCCCGCTACGAGCAGTACTTC

J: TRBJ1-5
size: NA
V: TRBV28
D: TRBD1
CDR3: CAAGWSRQGNQPQHF
DNA: TGTGCCGCAGGGTGGAGCCGACAGGGAAACCAGCCCCAGCATTTT

J: TRBJ2-3
size: NA
V: TRBV5-4
D: TRBD2
CDR3: CASSFQLRGGGSDTQYF
DNA: TGTGCCAGCAGCTTCCAGCTGAGGGGCGGGGGGTCGGATACGCAGTATTTT

J: TRBJ1-1
size: NA
V: TRBV30
D: NA
CDR3: CAWDPMGVSEAFF
DNA: TGTGCCTGGGACCCTATGGGCGTCTCTGAAGCTTTCTTT

J: TRBJ2-7
size: NA
V: TRBV9
D: TRBD1
CDR3: CASSVEGQGVDEQYF
DNA: TGTGCCAGCAGCGTAGAGGGACAGGGTGTCGACGAGCAGTACTTC

J: TRBJ2-2
size: NA
V: TRBV9
D: TRBD2
CDR3: CASSVLLAENTGELFF
DNA: TGTGCCAGCAGCGTCTTACTAGCGGAGAACACCGGGGAGCTGTTTTTT

J: TRBJ2-7
size: NA
V: TRBV7-2
D: TRBD1
CDR3: CASSSLGGHYEQYF
DNA: TGTGCCAGCAGCTCATTAGGGGGCCACTACGAGCAGTACTTC

J: TRBJ2-7
size: NA
V: TRBV18
D: NA
CDR3: CASSPGQQERHYEQYF
DNA: TGTGCCAGCTCACCTGGGCAGCAAGAGAGGCACTACGAGCAGTACTTC

J: TRBJ2-7
size: NA
V: TRBV5-1
D: TRBD2
CDR3: CASSPTSGGSYEQYF
DNA: TGCGCCAGCAGCCCTACTAGCGGGGGCTCCTACGAGCAGTACTTC

J: TRBJ1-5
size: NA
V: TRBV27
D: NA
CDR3: CASSLAGPWNQPQHF
DNA: TGTGCCAGCAGTTTGGCCGGGCCATGGAATCAGCCCCAGCATTTT

J: TRBJ2-5
size: NA
V: TRBV15
D: TRBD1
CDR3: CATSRARGTGEETQYF
DNA: TGTGCCACCAGCAGAGCCCGGGGGACAGGAGAAGAGACCCAGTACTTC

J: TRBJ1-6
size: few
V: TRBV19
D: TRBD1
CDR3: CASSIRQGGNSPLHF
DNA: TGTGCCAGTAGTATACGACAGGGCGGTAATTCACCCCTCCACTTT

J: TRBJ1-1
size: NA
V: TRBV19
D: NA
CDR3: CASSITPGGTETEAFF
DNA: TGTGCCAGTAGTATAACGCCAGGTGGAACAGAGACTGAAGCTTTCTTT

J: TRBJ2-3
size: NA
V: TRBV5-4
D: TRBD2
CDR3: CASSPGTSGEEWDTQYF
DNA: TGTGCCAGCAGCCCTGGGACTAGCGGGGAGGAATGGGATACGCAGTATTTT

J: TRBJ2-2
size: NA
V: TRBV7-6
D: NA
CDR3: CASSLTHTGELFF
DNA: TGTGCCAGCAGCCTAACACACACCGGGGAGCTGTTTTTT

J: TRBJ2-1
size: NA
V: TRBV3-1/TRBV3-2
D: NA
CDR3: CASSQTPYNEQFF
DNA: TGTGCCAGCAGCCAAACACCTTACAATGAGCAGTTCTTC

J: TRBJ1-5
size: NA
V: TRBV10-3
D: NA
CDR3: CAISTTDSNQPQHF
DNA: TGTGCCATCAGCACCACAGATAGCAATCAGCCCCAGCATTTT

J: TRBJ2-1
size: NA
V: TRBV5-6
D: NA
CDR3: CASSPQGLPLYNEQFF
DNA: TGTGCCAGCAGCCCCCAGGGACTTCCACTCTACAATGAGCAGTTCTTC

J: TRBJ2-7
size: NA
V: TRBV29-1
D: NA
CDR3: CSVSGTRLYEQYF
DNA: TGCAGCGTTTCCGGGACAAGACTCTACGAGCAGTACTTC

J: TRBJ2-1
size: NA
V: TRBV2
D: NA
CDR3: CASSEWGERYNEQFF
DNA: TGTGCCAGCAGTGAATGGGGGGAGAGGTACAATGAGCAGTTCTTC

J: TRBJ1-1
size: NA
V: TRBV7-2
D: NA
CDR3: CASSLYGGNTEAFF
DNA: TGTGCCAGCAGCTTATATGGGGGGAACACTGAAGCTTTCTTT

J: TRBJ1-4
size: few
V: TRBV5-5
D: TRBD1
CDR3: CASSLGPGGAVDEKLFF
DNA: TGTGCCAGCAGCTTAGGGCCAGGGGGCGCGGTAGATGAAAAACTGTTTTTT

J: TRBJ2-5
size: NA
V: TRBV30
D: NA
CDR3: CAWSPPYGTQYF
DNA: TGTGCCTGGAGCCCCCCGTACGGGACCCAGTACTTC

J: TRBJ1-1
size: NA
V: TRBV5-1
D: NA
CDR3: CASSLGAEAFF
DNA: TGCGCCAGCAGCTTGGGGGCTGAAGCTTTCTTT

J: TRBJ2-1
size: NA
V: TRBV11-2
D: NA
CDR3: CASRLTASLNEQFF
DNA: TGTGCCAGCAGACTAACGGCTAGCCTCAATGAGCAGTTCTTC

J: TRBJ1-3
size: NA
V: TRBV6-5
D: NA
CDR3: CASTSSRAGNTIYF
DNA: TGTGCCAGCACCTCCAGCAGGGCAGGAAACACCATATATTTT

J: TRBJ1-2
size: NA
V: TRBV5-8
D: NA
CDR3: CASSSYTGPNYGYTF
DNA: TGTGCCAGCAGCTCATACACCGGCCCTAACTATGGCTACACCTTC

J: TRBJ2-7
size: NA
V: TRBV6-4
D: TRBD1
CDR3: CASSSGQGYEQYF
DNA: TGTGCCAGCAGTAGTGGACAGGGTTACGAGCAGTACTTC

J: TRBJ2-7
size: NA
V: TRBV14
D: TRBD1
CDR3: CASSLSGQSSYEQYF
DNA: TGTGCCAGCAGCCTATCGGGACAGAGCTCCTACGAGCAGTACTTC

J: TRBJ2-7
size: once
V: TRBV10-1
D: TRBD1
CDR3: CAIRGGQGLSSYEQYF
DNA: TGCGCCATAAGGGGGGGACAGGGTTTGAGCTCCTACGAGCAGTACTTC

J: TRBJ2-7
size: NA
V: TRBV5-4
D: TRBD1
CDR3: CASSSTGTGAYEQYF
DNA: TGTGCCAGCAGCTCAACCGGGACAGGGGCCTACGAGCAGTACTTC

J: TRBJ1-2
size: NA
V: TRBV6-4
D: TRBD1
CDR3: CASSAPRDRGRDYGYTF
DNA: TGTGCCAGCAGTGCTCCTCGGGACAGGGGGCGCGACTATGGCTACACCTTC

J: TRBJ1-1
size: NA
V: TRBV27
D: NA
CDR3: CASSLSGGNTEAFF
DNA: TGTGCCAGCAGTTTATCTGGAGGGAACACTGAAGCTTTCTTT

J: TRBJ1-2
size: NA
V: TRBV7-9
D: TRBD1
CDR3: CASSSRTGPSYGYTF
DNA: TGTGCCAGCAGCTCCAGGACAGGGCCTAGCTATGGCTACACCTTC

J: TRBJ2-5
size: NA
V: TRBV7-2
D: NA
CDR3: CASSLAGAVPETQYF
DNA: TGTGCCAGCAGCTTAGCGGGGGCCGTACCGGAGACCCAGTACTTC

J: TRBJ2-1
size: NA
V: TRBV3-1/TRBV3-2
D: NA
CDR3: CASSPPTDNEQFF
DNA: TGTGCCAGCAGCCCCCCTACCGACAATGAGCAGTTCTTC

J: TRBJ1-2
size: NA
V: TRBV23-1
D: NA
CDR3: CASSQSTTIRVLDGYTF
DNA: TGCGCCAGCAGTCAATCGACCACGATACGGGTGCTGGATGGCTACACCTTC

J: TRBJ1-1
size: NA
V: TRBV18
D: TRBD1
CDR3: CASSPTGKGTEAFF
DNA: TGTGCCAGCTCACCGACAGGGAAGGGAACTGAAGCTTTCTTT

J: TRBJ1-2
size: NA
V: TRBV27
D: TRBD1
CDR3: CASSAGQGVGGYTF
DNA: TGTGCCAGCAGTGCGGGACAGGGCGTTGGTGGCTACACCTTC

J: TRBJ1-5
size: once
V: TRBV4-3
D: NA
CDR3: CASSREQGKGQPQHF
DNA: TGCGCCAGCAGCCGGGAACAGGGAAAAGGTCAGCCCCAGCATTTT

J: TRBJ1-2
size: NA
V: TRBV10-2
D: NA
CDR3: CASSDSYGYTF
DNA: TGCGCCAGCAGTGACTCCTATGGCTACACCTTC

J: TRBJ2-7
size: NA
V: TRBV5-5
D: TRBD1
CDR3: CASSFFQGATYEQYF
DNA: TGTGCCAGCAGCTTTTTCCAGGGGGCCACCTACGAGCAGTACTTC

J: TRBJ1-2
size: NA
V: TRBV5-6
D: NA
CDR3: CARSLARGGFSVYGYTF
DNA: TGTGCCCGCAGCTTGGCTCGGGGGGGTTTTTCGGTCTATGGCTACACCTTC

J: TRBJ1-4
size: once
V: TRBV5-1
D: NA
CDR3: CASSLEEWGTNEKLFF
DNA: TGCGCCAGCAGCTTGGAGGAGTGGGGAACTAATGAAAAACTGTTTTTT

J: TRBJ2-3
size: NA
V: TRBV5-1
D: NA
CDR3: CASSKGGRDTDTQYF
DNA: TGCGCCAGCTCAAAAGGGGGGCGAGACACAGATACGCAGTATTTT

J: TRBJ1-2
size: NA
V: TRBV30
D: NA
CDR3: CAWSPLPVGPPYTF
DNA: TGTGCCTGGAGTCCCCTTCCAGTCGGGCCTCCCTACACCTTC

J: TRBJ2-5
size: once
V: TRBV24-1
D: NA
CDR3: CATSESGTSETQYF
DNA: TGTGCCACCAGTGAATCCGGGACTTCGGAGACCCAGTACTTC

J: TRBJ2-7
size: once
V: TRBV2
D: NA
CDR3: CASPTRSYEQYF
DNA: TGTGCCAGCCCGACTAGGTCCTACGAGCAGTACTTC

J: TRBJ1-3
size: NA
V: TRBV19
D: NA
CDR3: CASSFWPNPGNTIYF
DNA: TGTGCCAGTAGTTTCTGGCCCAACCCTGGAAACACCATATATTTT

J: TRBJ2-2
size: NA
V: TRBV10-3
D: NA
CDR3: CAISESSTGNTGELFF
DNA: TGTGCCATCAGTGAGTCTTCGACAGGGAACACCGGGGAGCTGTTTTTT

J: TRBJ2-1
size: NA
V: TRBV25-1
D: NA
CDR3: CASRVDRPFRNEQFF
DNA: TGTGCCAGCAGGGTAGACAGGCCCTTTAGAAATGAGCAGTTCTTC